These 24 T cell receptor beta chains were all obtained from the same sample, sequenced in a study of T-cell memory formation after mild COVID-19. TCRdb called the 5' RACE reads again in MiXCR, with one record for every CDR3 protein. The data hold fewer than 350,000 distinct CDR3 sequences, with about a sixth observed a single time. The sequenced sample consisted of PBMCs or a T cell subset sorted from them (not recorded which). Receptor source: a man aged 18-30 years who had mild COVID-19 (a few samples of this study predate the infection). Cell type and time point are not known.

This clonotype was counted between two and nine times. This chain connects TRBV24-1 to TRBJ2-2, with a possible D match to TRBD1 (5 bases). This CDR3 region has 15 residues. With 0 bases removed from V and 7 bases from J, the gap between germline ends came to 11 bases. Germline assignment: CDR1 KGHDR and CDR2 SFDVKD. The CDR3 protein is CATSDLPGQGGELFF. Here the CDR3 DNA reads TGTGCCACCAGTGATTTGCCGGGCCAGGGCGGGGAGCTGTTTTTT.

This clonotype occurred a few times. J is TRBJ2-3 and V is TRBV12-3 or TRBV12-4, with 8 positions matching TRBD2. V shed 6 bases and J 3 bases; nucleotides not matched to a gene: 8. The CDR3 runs to 15 residues. CDR3 nucleotide sequence: TGTGCCAGCAGGGCCCTGACTAGCGATACAGATACGCAGTATTTT. This codes for CASRALTSDTDTQYF.

This clonotype turned up a few times. The chain joins TRBV11-3 to TRBJ2-5; D gene unclear. CDR1 and CDR2 from the germline V gene are SGHNT and YENEEA. Trimming stripped 1 base from V and 6 bases from J, with 9 bases between. This CDR3 comprises 13 residues. In nucleotides, the CDR3 is TGTGCCAGCAGCTTAGGCCTTTTACAGACCCAGTACTTC. It specifies CASSLGLLQTQYF.

This clonotype was picked up a small number of times. V and J are TRBV12-3 or TRBV12-4 and TRBJ1-2; possibly TRBD1 for D (5 bases). Trimming removed 6 bases at V and 1 base at J, with 12 bases between. This CDR3 contains 14 residues. In DNA, the CDR3 is TGTGCCAGCAGCGCACGGACAAGTAACTATGGCTACACCTTC. Its protein product is CASSARTSNYGYTF.

The table lists this clonotype with a few counts. This rearrangement joins TRBV7-2 to TRBJ2-3; TRBD1 aligns across 10 bases. CDR1 is SGHTA and CDR2 is FQGNSA in the germline V gene. The CDR3 consists of 16 residues. V shed 2 bases and J 1 base; nucleotides not matched to a gene: 3. CDR3 nucleotide sequence: TGTGCCAGCAGCTTACAGGGGACAGGGGGCACAGATACGCAGTATTTT. Protein sequence: CASSLQGTGGTDTQYF.

This clonotype was detected a few times. The chain employs TRBV29-1 and TRBJ1-1, with 7 nucleotides matching TRBD1. Unmatched junction bases numbered 14, after V lost 7 bases and J lost 0 bases. The CDR3 is 16 residues long. Germline assignment: CDR1 SQVTM and CDR2 ANQGSEA. The CDR3 region is CSAEGQPSYLNTEAFF. The CDR3 nucleotides are TGCAGCGCTGAGGGACAGCCGAGCTACCTGAACACTGAAGCTTTCTTT.

This chain uses TRBV28 with TRBJ1-3, with D hard to call. The ends were cut back, 3 bases at V and 8 bases at J, with 5 bases in the middle. Looked up from germline, CDR1 is MDHEN and CDR2 is SYDVKM. The CDR3 runs 11 residues. The CDR3 DNA sequence: TGTGCCAGCAGTTTTATAGACACCATATATTTT. It translates to CASSFIDTIYF.

This clonotype was detected ten times or more. The CDR3 DNA sequence: TGTGCCAGCAGCTTAGGCGGGGACGTTAGCACAGATACGCAGTATTTT. Its protein product is CASSLGGDVSTDTQYF. V is TRBV7-6 and J is TRBJ2-3; D may be TRBD2 (6 bases). V lost 1 base to trimming and J lost 0 bases, with 11 bases between them. This CDR3 has 16 amino acids. The germline V gene has CDR1 SGHVS and CDR2 FNYEAQ.

There are a few counts of this clonotype. This chain connects TRBV18 to TRBJ1-6; tentatively, D is TRBD1 (5 bases). The germline V and J ends were trimmed by 2 bases and 10 bases, with 12 bases remaining between them. CDR1 and CDR2 (germline): KGHSH, LQKENI. CDR3 length: 14 amino acids. The DNA of the CDR3 is TGTGCCAGCTCACCAAGGTCGCAGGGATCACCCCTCCACTTT. It is translated as CASSPRSQGSPLHF.

The chain couples TRBV7-3 to TRBJ2-5; 9 bases match TRBD2. Germline CDR1 is SGHTA and CDR2 is FQGTGA. The junction had 7 bases not matched to a gene; V was cut back by 2 bases and J by 6 bases. The CDR3 spans 15 residues. This CDR3 reads CASSLWGSGGQTQYF. The CDR3 nucleotides read TGTGCCAGCAGCTTATGGGGTAGCGGGGGTCAGACCCAGTACTTC.

This clonotype was counted between two and nine times. This sequence joins TRBV6-6 and TRBJ1-1; D possibly corresponds to TRBD1 (6 bases). This CDR3 has 13 amino acids. Germline V lookup: CDR1 MNHNY, CDR2 SVGAGI (reference sequence). Between the trimmed V and J ends, which lost 5 bases and 5 bases, there was a span of 12 bases. CDR3 region: CASSQGQRTEAFF. The DNA for the CDR3 is TGTGCCAGCAGTCAGGGGCAGAGGACTGAAGCTTTCTTT.

This clonotype was counted only a few times. The chain carries TRBV29-1 and TRBJ1-2, with D tentatively TRBD1 (5 bases). This CDR3 has 14 residues. Trimming left V 6 bases short and J 0 bases short, with 14 bases between. Germline CDR1 SQVTM, CDR2 ANQGSEA. The chain's CDR3 is CSVLTVGANYGYTF. The CDR3 DNA reads TGCAGCGTCCTGACAGTGGGAGCTAACTATGGCTACACCTTC.

The chain is built from TRBV7-2 and TRBJ1-3; 7 bases match TRBD1. Germline CDR1 is SGHTA and CDR2 is FQGNSA. The CDR3 extends over 14 amino acids. With V trimmed by 5 bases and J by 4 bases, 5 bases remained unmatched. CDR3 coding DNA: TGTGCCAGCAGCATTACAGGGGTCGGAAACACCATATATTTT. Its translation: CASSITGVGNTIYF.

This clonotype appeared a few times. The rearrangement joins TRBV11-1 to TRBJ2-5; D ambiguous. The CDR3 runs to 15 residues. Germline CDR1 is SGHAT and CDR2 is FQDESV (reference sequence). Trimming shortened V by 1 base and J by 2 bases, and 11 bases separated the two germline ends. Here the CDR3 reads CASSLESVGQETQYF. The DNA of the CDR3 is TGTGCCAGCAGCTTAGAGTCCGTAGGACAAGAGACCCAGTACTTC.

This clonotype was recorded many times. The chain carries TRBV7-2 and TRBJ2-4; D ambiguous. V lost 2 bases to trimming and J lost 0 bases, with 11 bases between them. The CDR3 consists of 16 residues. Germline V lookup: CDR1 SGHTA, CDR2 FQGNSA. The CDR3 coding sequence is TGTGCCAGCAGCTTAATCGGGCAGGTAGCCAAAAACATTCAGTACTTC. It specifies CASSLIGQVAKNIQYF.

The chain joins TRBV27 to TRBJ2-5; D possibly matches TRBD1 or TRBD2 (5 bases each). The CDR3 is made up of 15 amino acids. Trimming removed 1 base from V and 4 bases from J, with 13 bases in between. Germline values: CDR1 MNHEY, CDR2 SMNVEV (reference sequence). CDR3 in DNA: TGTGCCAGCAGTTTATTGCGCGGGCAGGGAGAGACCCAGTACTTC. Its protein is CASSLLRGQGETQYF.

The DNA for the CDR3 is TGTGCCATCAGTGAGTCAGGGCGGGAGAGCTCCTACGAGCAGTACTTC. As protein: CAISESGRESSYEQYF. This chain joins TRBV10-3 and TRBJ2-7; 7 bases are a match to TRBD2. This CDR3 is built from 16 residues. Looked up from germline, CDR1 is ENHRY and CDR2 is SYGVKD. Trimming cost V 0 bases and J 0 bases; bases outside gene matches: 5.

This clonotype was observed at least ten times. The chain combines TRBV20-1 with TRBJ2-3, with D hard to call. The CDR3 has 15 amino acids. The germline V gene has CDR1 DFQATT and CDR2 SNEGSKA (reference sequence). V was pared by 1 base and J by 2 bases, with 13 bases between. CDR3 residues: CSARGPLGLTDTQYF. CDR3 in DNA: TGCAGTGCTAGAGGACCTTTAGGCCTCACAGATACGCAGTATTTT.

The CDR3, as DNA: TGCAGTGCAATACCCGGGACTAGCGGCACAGATACGCAGTATTTT. Protein product: CSAIPGTSGTDTQYF. The chain recombines TRBV20-1 with TRBJ2-3, with 10 positions matching TRBD2. The ends lost 6 bases at V and 1 base at J; junction bases unmatched: 7. CDR3 length: 15 amino acids. Germline V lookup: CDR1 DFQATT, CDR2 SNEGSKA (reference sequence).

There are a few counts of this clonotype. This chain links TRBV19 with TRBJ1-5; D gene unclear. Trimming cost V 3 bases and J 2 bases, with 14 bases left between them. Per the germline V gene, CDR1 is LNHDA and CDR2 is SQIVND (reference sequence). The CDR3 has 16 amino acids. The CDR3 sequence is CASSIILIRGNQPQHF. The CDR3 region has the DNA TGTGCCAGTAGTATTATTTTAATTAGGGGCAATCAGCCCCAGCATTTT.

This rearrangement joins TRBV12-3 or TRBV12-4 to TRBJ1-2; weak D call: TRBD1 (5 bases). The length of the CDR3 is 14 residues. V was shortened by 2 bases and J by 1 base, with 8 bases between the two germline ends. The CDR3 here is CASSLRTLNYGYTF. CDR3 nucleotides: TGTGCCAGCAGTTTAAGGACACTTAACTATGGCTACACCTTC.

The V call is TRBV7-9, the J call TRBJ1-1; 9 bases fit TRBD1. The CDR3 runs to 15 residues. Germline values: CDR1 SEHNR, CDR2 FQNEAQ (reference sequence). J gave up 2 bases and V 5 bases, and 6 bases lay outside the gene matches. The CDR3 DNA reads as TGTGCCAGCAGCCATGAACAGGGGGCAAACACTGAAGCTTTCTTT. This encodes CASSHEQGANTEAFF.

This clonotype appeared a few times. The CDR3 protein is CASSTTSGEEETQYF. The CDR3 nucleotides are TGCGCCAGCAGCACCACTAGCGGGGAAGAAGAGACCCAGTACTTC. The V and J genes are TRBV4-3 and TRBJ2-5, with TRBD2 matching over 10 bases. Germline V lookup: CDR1 LGHNA, CDR2 YSLEER. The ends lost 5 bases at V and 3 bases at J; junction bases unmatched: 6. The CDR3 contains 15 residues.

This clonotype appeared many times. The J gene is TRBJ2-3, the V gene TRBV14; D gene unclear. CDR1 and CDR2 (germline): SGHDN, FVKESK. Trimming pared 4 bases from V and 2 bases from J, leaving 10 bases between. The CDR3 spans 14 residues. CDR3 nucleotides: TGTGCCAGCAGCCTGCGTACCCACACAGATACGCAGTATTTT. Translating it yields CASSLRTHTDTQYF.